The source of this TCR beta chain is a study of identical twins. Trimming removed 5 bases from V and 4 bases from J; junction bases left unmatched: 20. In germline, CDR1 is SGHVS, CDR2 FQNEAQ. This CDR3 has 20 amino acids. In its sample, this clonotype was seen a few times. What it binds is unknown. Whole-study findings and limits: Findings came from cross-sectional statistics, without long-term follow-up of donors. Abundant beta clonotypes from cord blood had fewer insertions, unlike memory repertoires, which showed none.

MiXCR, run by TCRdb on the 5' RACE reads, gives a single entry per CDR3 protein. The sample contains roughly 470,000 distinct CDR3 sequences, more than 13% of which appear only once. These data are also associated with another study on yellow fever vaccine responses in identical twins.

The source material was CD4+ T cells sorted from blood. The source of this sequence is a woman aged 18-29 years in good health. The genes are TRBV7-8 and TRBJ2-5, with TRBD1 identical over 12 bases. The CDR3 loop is CASSPHGTGGVSRIIETQYF. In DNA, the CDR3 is TGTGCCAGCAGCCCCCATGGGACAGGGGGCGTCAGTAGAATAATAGAGACCCAGTACTTC. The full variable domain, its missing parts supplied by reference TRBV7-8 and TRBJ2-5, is GAGVSQSPRYKVAKRGQDVALRCDPISGHVSLFWYQQALGQGPEFLTYFQNEAQLDKSGLPSDRFFAERPEGSVSTLKIQRTQQEDSAVYLCASSPHGTGGVSRIIETQYFGPGTRLLVL.